This TCR beta chain was observed in a study of T cell responses to AZD1222 COVID-19 vaccine. V trimming: 2 bases; J trimming: 5 bases; junction bases outside the gene matches: 14. CDR3 length: 18 amino acids. The V gene's germline CDR1 is LGHDT and CDR2 YNNKEL (reference sequence). The table came from immunoSEQ multiplex PCR; TCRdb's copy has only in-frame clones and leaves some out. The sample has 150,000 to 200,000 clones; 85% to 95% are singletons. This receptor was taken from an adult in good health. The sample was peripheral blood, taken on day 0 of AZD1222 vaccination. The chain uses TRBV3-1 (or the pseudogene TRBV3-2) and TRBJ2-2; 7 bases map to TRBD1. In DNA form, the CDR3 reads TGTGCCAGCAGCCAACAAGGGGGCGCGACCTCGTGGACCGGGGAGCTGTTTTTT. Residues: CASSQQGGATSWTGELFF.